These 6 T cell receptor beta chains were sequenced from one sample in a study of blood T cells in healthy people across ages (dated by TCRdb to between 2014 and 2016). The receptor library was made with 5' RACE. TCRdb records Illumina HiSeq 2500 as the sequencer. A second about 6 to 11 cycle PCR used a sample-barcoded 5' primer and a J-beta primer mix. TCRdb passed the public sequencing reads through fastp at Q25 and MiXCR, retaining productive beta sequences. Entries are consolidated by CDR3 protein sequence, retaining the most common genes and DNA. This sample has 1 million or so distinct CDR3 sequences in its table, and 20% to 25% of those were observed once. The biggest ten clones account for approximately 0.75% of the sample. The same data also went into a second study, on T cells of mothers and their children.

What was sequenced was blood. The receptors derive from a girl aged 2 to 9 in good health.

The sample holds a few counts of this clonotype. V usage is TRBV4-3 and J usage is TRBJ2-3; D gene uncertain. The V and J ends lost 0 bases and 4 bases respectively, with 8 bases between them. The CDR3 has 14 residues. Germline V CDR1 and CDR2: LGHNA, YSLEER. The CDR3 reads CASSQDGRADTQYF. In DNA, the CDR3 is TGCGCCAGCAGCCAAGATGGAAGAGCAGATACGCAGTATTTT.

This clonotype was detected only a few times. This rearrangement joins TRBV12-3 or TRBV12-4 to TRBJ2-1; unclear D gene. The CDR3 has 13 amino acids. The germline V and J ends were trimmed by 3 bases and 12 bases, with 15 bases remaining between them. The CDR3 spells CASSFTGPFMQFF. The DNA for the CDR3 is TGTGCCAGCAGTTTCACTGGGCCCTTTATGCAGTTCTTC.

This clonotype was detected only a few times. V and J are TRBV24-1 and TRBJ2-3, with 8 bases aligning to TRBD1. Per the germline V gene, CDR1 is KGHDR and CDR2 is SFDVKD. The CDR3 extends over 14 amino acids. Trimming at V came to 6 bases and at J to 5 bases, leaving 6 bases not matched to a gene. CDR3 in DNA: TGTGCCACCAGTTTCGGACAGGGAAAAGATACGCAGTATTTT. Translating it yields CATSFGQGKDTQYF.

V is TRBV12-3 or TRBV12-4 and J is TRBJ2-1; TRBD2 matches 7 bases. This CDR3 is 13 amino acids long. V shed 8 bases and J 14 bases; nucleotides not matched to a gene: 15. The CDR3 region is CASGGRVTPDKFF. The DNA of the CDR3 is TGTGCCAGCGGAGGGAGGGTAACCCCCGATAAGTTCTTC.

This clonotype has only a few counts. The CDR3 loop is CASRGSREGGEQFF. In nucleotides, the CDR3 is TGCGCCAGCAGGGGCTCGCGGGAGGGTGGTGAGCAGTTCTTC. The chain is built from TRBV5-1 and TRBJ2-1; 9 bases fit TRBD2. There are 14 residues in the CDR3. Germline CDR1 reads SGHRS; CDR2 reads YFSETQ. V trimming: 5 bases; J trimming: 9 bases; junction bases outside the gene matches: 9.

This clonotype occurred a few times. This chain uses TRBV20-1 with TRBJ2-7; no clear D gene. With 0 bases removed from V and 1 base from J, the gap between germline ends came to 13 bases. Looked up from germline, CDR1 is DFQATT and CDR2 is SNEGSKA (reference sequence). The CDR3 sequence is 15 residues long. In DNA, the CDR3 is TGCAGTGCTAGAGATCACCGGACCCCATCCTACGAGCAGTACTTC. Its protein product is CSARDHRTPSYEQYF.